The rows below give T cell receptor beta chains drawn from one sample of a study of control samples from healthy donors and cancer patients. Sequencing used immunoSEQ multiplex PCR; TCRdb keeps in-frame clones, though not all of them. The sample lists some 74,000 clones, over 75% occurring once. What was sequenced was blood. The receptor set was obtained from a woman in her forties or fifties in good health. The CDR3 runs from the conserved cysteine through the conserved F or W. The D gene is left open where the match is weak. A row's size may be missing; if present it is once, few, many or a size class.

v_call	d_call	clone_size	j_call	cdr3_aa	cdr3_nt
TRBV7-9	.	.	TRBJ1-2	CASSLSRDDGYTF	TGTGCCAGCAGCTTAAGCAGGGATGATGGCTACACCTTC
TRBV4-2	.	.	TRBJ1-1	CASSQGRDWNTEAFF	TGTGCCAGCAGCCAAGGGAGGGACTGGAACACTGAAGCTTTCTTT
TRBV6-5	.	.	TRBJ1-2	CASSYRGGNYGYTF	TGTGCCAGCAGTTACAGGGGGGGGAACTATGGCTACACCTTC
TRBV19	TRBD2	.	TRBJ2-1	CASKTLAGGNNEQFF	TGTGCCAGTAAAACACTAGCGGGGGGTAACAATGAGCAGTTCTTC
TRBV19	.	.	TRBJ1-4	CASSREGNEKLFF	TGTGCCAGTAGTCGCGAGGGTAATGAAAAACTGTTTTTT
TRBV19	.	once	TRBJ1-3	CASTHPGTGSGNTIYF	TGTGCCAGTACCCACCCGGGTACAGGGTCTGGAAACACCATATATTTT
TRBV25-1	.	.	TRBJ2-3	CASINSITDTQYF	TGTGCCAGCATTAATTCGATCACAGATACGCAGTATTTT
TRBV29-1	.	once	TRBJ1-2	CSVAFGVGYTF	TGCAGCGTTGCGTTCGGGGTAGGCTACACCTTC
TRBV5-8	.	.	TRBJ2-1	CASSSASGIPLNEQFF	TGTGCCAGCAGCTCTGCATCAGGGATTCCCTTGAATGAGCAGTTCTTC
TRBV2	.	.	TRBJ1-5	CASSEEAIGVQPQHF	TGTGCCAGCAGTGAAGAGGCTATAGGGGTTCAGCCCCAGCATTTT
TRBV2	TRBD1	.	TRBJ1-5	CASSLGDRGQPQHF	TGTGCCAGCTCCCTGGGGGACAGGGGTCAGCCCCAGCATTTT
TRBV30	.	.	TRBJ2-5	CAWSENRETQYF	TGTGCCTGGAGTGAAAATCGAGAGACCCAGTACTTC
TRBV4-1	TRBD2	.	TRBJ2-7	CASSLAGQIYHEQYF	TGCGCCAGCAGCCTAGCGGGACAAATATACCACGAGCAGTACTTC
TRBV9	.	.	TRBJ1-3	CASSRGGNSGNTIYF	TGTGCCAGCAGCAGAGGCGGTAACTCTGGAAACACCATATATTTT
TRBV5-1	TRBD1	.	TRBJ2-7	CASSVGTAAILSYEQYF	TGCGCCAGCAGCGTCGGGACAGCAGCTATATTGTCCTACGAGCAGTACTTC
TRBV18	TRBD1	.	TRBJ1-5	CASSPVGTGQNQPQHF	TGTGCCAGCTCACCGGTGGGGACAGGGCAGAATCAGCCCCAGCATTTT
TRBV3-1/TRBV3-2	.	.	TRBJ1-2	CASSHRESVSYTF	TGTGCCAGCAGCCACAGGGAAAGTGTGAGCTACACCTTC
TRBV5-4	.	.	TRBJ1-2	CASSLYPASNYGYTF	TGTGCCAGCAGCTTGTACCCAGCCTCTAACTATGGCTACACCTTC
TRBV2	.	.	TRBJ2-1	CASSGSGNRAYNEQFF	TGTGCCAGCAGTGGGTCGGGGAATAGGGCCTACAATGAGCAGTTCTTC
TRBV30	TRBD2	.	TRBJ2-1	CAYRLAGGSEQFF	TGTGCCTACAGACTAGCGGGGGGGTCTGAGCAGTTCTTC
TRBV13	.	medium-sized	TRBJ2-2	CASSLRGANTGELFF	TGTGCCAGCAGCTTACGGGGGGCTAACACCGGGGAGCTGTTTTTT
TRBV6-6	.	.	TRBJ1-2	CASTTTYGYTF	TGTGCCAGCACCACCACCTATGGCTACACCTTC